These T cell receptor beta chains were read from a single sample in a study of regulatory T cells in long-lasting Graves disease. Via MiXCR, TCRdb re-called the multiplex PCR reads, giving one row per CDR3 protein. This sample has about half a million distinct CDR3 sequences, with under 25% found just once. Sequencing was performed on peripheral blood mononuclear cells (PBMCs), taken when the disease was refractory, from a patient treated with antithyroid drugs. The receptors stem from a female donor with Graves disease. CDR3s include the opening cysteine and the closing phenylalanine or tryptophan. Each record gives: clone size, J gene, D gene, V gene, CDR3 DNA, CDR3 protein. D genes are given only for firm matches. Clone size is not always given. Where it is, it says once, few, many or a class for expanded clones.

many	TRBJ1-5	NA	TRBV6-1	TGTGCCAGCAGTAATGTCCTCTCTCAGCCCCAGCATTTT	CASSNVLSQPQHF
many	TRBJ2-7	NA	TRBV6-5	TGTGCCAGCAGTTCCCAGGGGTGGGGGCAGACCTACGAGCAGTACTTC	CASSSQGWGQTYEQYF
few	TRBJ1-1	NA	TRBV4-3	TGCGCCAGCAGCCAAGGATTCGAAGCTTTCTTT	CASSQGFEAFF
once	TRBJ2-2	NA	TRBV9	TGTGCCAGCACGCACTTGGGGAACACCGGGGGGCTGTTTTTT	CASTHLGNTGGLFF
many	TRBJ2-5	NA	TRBV7-2	TGTGCCAGCAGCTTAGGCTCCGGAGGGTTACAAGAGACCCAGTACTTC	CASSLGSGGLQETQYF
NA	TRBJ2-2	TRBD2	TRBV10-3	TGTGCGGTAGCGGGGGCCACCACCGGGGAGCTGTTTTTT	CAVAGATTGELFF
NA	TRBJ1-5	TRBD1	TRBV5-5	TGTGCCAGCAGCCACAGGGACAGGGATAATCAGCCCCAGCATTTT	CASSHRDRDNQPQHF
many	TRBJ2-5	NA	TRBV11-3	TGTGCCAGCAGTGTTATGCGAAGTTTGGAGACCCAGTACTTC	CASSVMRSLETQYF
NA	TRBJ2-2	TRBD2	TRBV5-4	TGTGCCAGCAGCCTGGGGACTAGCGGGATAATCGGGGAGCTGTTTTTT	CASSLGTSGIIGELFF
few	TRBJ1-5	TRBD1	TRBV19	TGTGCCAGTAGTACCGCCGGGACAGGCGTCAATCAGCCCCAGCATTTT	CASSTAGTGVNQPQHF
few	TRBJ2-2	NA	TRBV12-3/TRBV12-4	TGTGCCAGCACGATAAACAGGGGAGGCACCGGGGAGCTGTTTTTT	CASTINRGGTGELFF
many	TRBJ1-1	TRBD1	TRBV12-3/TRBV12-4	TGTGCCAGCAGCTTACAGGGGGAGACTGAAGCTTTCTTT	CASSLQGETEAFF
many	TRBJ1-1	TRBD1	TRBV6-2/TRBV6-3	TGTGCCAGCACCAACCCAGGGGGAAGCACTGAAGCTTTCTTT	CASTNPGGSTEAFF
NA	TRBJ2-4	NA	TRBV6-2/TRBV6-3	TGTGCCAGCAGTTACCGGACGGGAAACCAGGTCATTCAGTACTTC	CASSYRTGNQVIQYF
NA	TRBJ2-1	TRBD1	TRBV29-1	TGCAGCGTGGTGAGACAGGGGCTCGATGAGCAGTTCTTC	CSVVRQGLDEQFF
few	TRBJ2-4	NA	TRBV3-2	TGTGCCAGCAGCCTCCCTTGGGGGCAAGCCAAAAACATTCAGTACTTC	CASSLPWGQAKNIQYF
few	TRBJ1-2	TRBD1	TRBV10-3	TGTGCTACGACCCCGGGACAGACCGCCTATGGCTACACCTTC	CATTPGQTAYGYTF
few	TRBJ1-2	NA	TRBV29-1	TGCAGCGCCCCCGCGGTGGCATCAAACTATGGCTACACCTTC	CSAPAVASNYGYTF
NA	TRBJ2-3	NA	TRBV12-3/TRBV12-4	TGTGCCAGCAGTTTTACCCGGGGCACAGATACGCAGTATTTT	CASSFTRGTDTQYF
NA	TRBJ1-4	NA	TRBV7-2	TGTGCCAGCAGCTTAGTTGGGTCCGGGGACATTGGGAAACTGTTTTTT	CASSLVGSGDIGKLFF
many	TRBJ1-6	TRBD1	TRBV28	TGTGCCAGCAGTTCTCCGGGACAGGGGGCTTCACCCCTCCACTTT	CASSSPGQGASPLHF
NA	TRBJ1-1	NA	TRBV5-1	TGCGCCAGCAGCTTGGCCTTAGGTTCACGCGCTGAAGCTTTCTTT	CASSLALGSRAEAFF
many	TRBJ2-2	TRBD1	TRBV2	TGTGCCAGCAGTGGTACAGGGGACACCGGGGAGCTGTTTTTT	CASSGTGDTGELFF
many	TRBJ1-6	NA	TRBV11-2	TGTGCCAGCAGCTTAGGAAAGTCCTCTAATTCACCCCTCCACTTT	CASSLGKSSNSPLHF
many	TRBJ1-4	NA	TRBV12-3/TRBV12-4	TGTGCCAGCAGTAGGGACACCCAAGGCGAAAAACTGTTTTTT	CASSRDTQGEKLFF
many	TRBJ1-2	NA	TRBV7-9	TGTGCCAGCAGGTACATTTGGAAGGATGGCTACACCTTC	CASRYIWKDGYTF
many	TRBJ1-5	NA	TRBV2	TGTGCCAGCAGGGGGGTTGAGCATCAGCCCCAGCATTTT	CASRGVEHQPQHF
few	TRBJ1-1	NA	TRBV20-1	TGCAGTGCTAGAGATTTTAGGGCACCTGAGGGAAGTGAAGCTTTCTTT	CSARDFRAPEGSEAFF
many	TRBJ1-5	NA	TRBV28	TGTGCCAGCAGTTTTTCCCAGGGACGGGGCAATCAGCCCCAGCATTTT	CASSFSQGRGNQPQHF
NA	TRBJ1-1	NA	TRBV10-3	TGTGCCATCAGTGAGTCAGGCGAGAACACTGAAGCTTTCTTT	CAISESGENTEAFF
NA	TRBJ2-5	NA	TRBV20-1	TGTAGGGGGGGGGGCGGGGAGACCCAGTACTTC	CRGGGGETQYF
few	TRBJ2-2	NA	TRBV12-5	TGTGCTAGTGGTTTGGTGGGCACCGGGGAGCTGTTTTTT	CASGLVGTGELFF
NA	TRBJ1-2	TRBD1	TRBV12-3/TRBV12-4	TGTGCCAGCAGTCCACAGGACAGGGTGGGTGGCTACACCTTC	CASSPQDRVGGYTF
few	TRBJ2-1	NA	TRBV28	TGTGCCAGCACGTGGGGCCGAAGCTCCTACAATGAGCAGTTCTTC	CASTWGRSSYNEQFF
few	TRBJ2-5	TRBD1	TRBV6-2/TRBV6-3	TGTGCCAGCAGACTACACGACAGGGGGCCGCTGCTAGAGACCCAGTACTTC	CASRLHDRGPLLETQYF
many	TRBJ1-1	TRBD1	TRBV27	TGTGCCAGCAGCGTGGGACAGGAAGCTTTCTTT	CASSVGQEAFF
many	TRBJ2-2	NA	TRBV2	TGTGCCAGCAGTGACGCTGGGACGGTGAACACCGGGGAGCTGTTTTTT	CASSDAGTVNTGELFF
NA	TRBJ2-5	TRBD2	TRBV20-1	TGCAGTGGAGAGCTAGCGGGGGGTAGCGCCCTCCAAGAGACCCAGTACTTC	CSGELAGGSALQETQYF
many	TRBJ1-3	NA	TRBV29-1	TGCAGCGTTGAAGTGGTTGGAGGATTAAGTGAAAACACCATATATTTT	CSVEVVGGLSENTIYF